This is a list of T cell receptor beta chains from one sample in a study of long-term antiretroviral therapy in people with HIV. Method: immunoSEQ multiplex PCR; TCRdb's copy keeps in-frame clones and lacks some. The sample yields tens of thousands of clones, roughly 83% seen once. This material consisted of unsorted PBMCs, taken around 4.3 years after starting antiretroviral therapy. These receptors all come from a man younger than 45 with HIV. Each CDR3 is given with its conserved first and last residue. The D gene is left open where the match is weak.

J: TRBJ2-3; D: -; V: TRBV4-2; CDR3: CASSPHSTLGKADTQYF
J: TRBJ1-6; D: TRBD1; V: TRBV7-9; CDR3: CASSFGQGSGSPLHF
J: TRBJ2-1; D: -; V: TRBV5-1; CDR3: CASSLATRGGDEYNEQFF
J: TRBJ2-3; D: TRBD2; V: TRBV4-3; CDR3: CASSQDPSGGSDTQYF
J: TRBJ1-2; D: TRBD1; V: TRBV5-1; CDR3: CASSSYGQGTHGYTF
J: TRBJ1-5; D: -; V: TRBV21-1; CDR3: CASSKERDRWNPVNQPQHF
J: TRBJ2-2; D: -; V: TRBV19; CDR3: CASRGLLNTGELFF
J: TRBJ2-7; D: TRBD1; V: TRBV6-4; CDR3: CASSVGTGTYEQYF
J: TRBJ2-7; D: -; V: TRBV28; CDR3: CASSLVGGENPYEQYF
J: TRBJ2-1; D: TRBD2; V: TRBV19; CDR3: CASRVSGGAPEQFF
J: TRBJ2-3; D: -; V: TRBV7-7; CDR3: CASSQTGLEGDTQYF
J: TRBJ1-3; D: -; V: TRBV28; CDR3: CASSLTGFSGNTIYF
J: TRBJ2-7; D: -; V: TRBV2; CDR3: CASSGEATSYEQYF
J: TRBJ1-4; D: -; V: TRBV2; CDR3: CASSSRSGATNEKLFF
J: TRBJ2-7; D: TRBD1; V: TRBV27; CDR3: CASSLGTGAYEQYF
J: TRBJ2-7; D: TRBD2; V: TRBV5-4; CDR3: CASSFRGGRIDEQYF
J: TRBJ2-2; D: -; V: TRBV4-1; CDR3: CASSQDPLGGAGELFF
J: TRBJ1-1; D: -; V: TRBV11-2; CDR3: CASSLDMNTEAFF
J: TRBJ2-6; D: -; V: TRBV7-9; CDR3: CASSALLTGPSGANVLTF
J: TRBJ2-3; D: -; V: TRBV4-3; CDR3: CASSQVLGGTDTQYF
J: TRBJ1-1; D: -; V: TRBV5-6; CDR3: CASNLLAGNSGAFF
J: TRBJ2-7; D: TRBD1; V: TRBV7-2; CDR3: CASSLVARGILYEQYF
J: TRBJ1-6; D: TRBD1; V: TRBV19; CDR3: CASSWGQGDSPLHF
J: TRBJ2-6; D: -; V: TRBV19; CDR3: CASGRGDGSGANVLTF
J: TRBJ2-3; D: -; V: TRBV9; CDR3: CASSLPSGRTDTQYF
J: TRBJ1-5; D: -; V: TRBV10-3; CDR3: CAISAEGQPQHF
J: TRBJ2-5; D: TRBD2; V: TRBV6-1; CDR3: CASREAGDPLETQYF
J: TRBJ2-5; D: -; V: TRBV25-1; CDR3: CASSTARAGETQYF
J: TRBJ2-1; D: TRBD2; V: TRBV2; CDR3: CASSRLATNEQFF
J: TRBJ2-1; D: -; V: TRBV4-2; CDR3: CASSPGGSWDDEQFF
J: TRBJ2-2; D: -; V: TRBV19; CDR3: CASSTGTGLNTGELFF
J: TRBJ1-3; D: -; V: TRBV6-6; CDR3: CASSSLSGGNTIYF
J: TRBJ2-4; D: -; V: TRBV30; CDR3: CAWSVGGWVAKNIQYF
J: TRBJ1-4; D: TRBD1; V: TRBV5-1; CDR3: CASSLFSGQGVEKLFF
J: TRBJ2-3; D: -; V: TRBV11-1; CDR3: CASSLVPSPDTQYF
J: TRBJ2-2; D: -; V: TRBV14; CDR3: CASSHMENTGELFF
J: TRBJ1-2; D: -; V: TRBV28; CDR3: CASSLAGGSYGYTF
J: TRBJ2-3; D: TRBD2; V: TRBV10-1; CDR3: CASAKGLAGADTQYF
J: TRBJ1-1; D: -; V: TRBV19; CDR3: CASSIKKGLLNTEAFF
J: TRBJ1-1; D: -; V: TRBV27; CDR3: CASSPAYGTEAFF
J: TRBJ2-7; D: -; V: TRBV28; CDR3: CASSFSGSTYEQYF
J: TRBJ2-3; D: TRBD2; V: TRBV5-1; CDR3: CASSLRTAGGRADTQYF
J: TRBJ1-2; D: -; V: TRBV10-2; CDR3: CASSGTAYGYTF
J: TRBJ1-5; D: -; V: TRBV5-1; CDR3: CASSLEGIGQPQHF
J: TRBJ2-2; D: TRBD1; V: TRBV7-6; CDR3: CASRRQGDTGELFF
J: TRBJ2-3; D: -; V: TRBV19; CDR3: CASKRAVTDTQYF
J: TRBJ2-5; D: TRBD2; V: TRBV5-1; CDR3: CASSFMGLAGGRETQYF
J: TRBJ1-6; D: -; V: TRBV27; CDR3: CASSLWPPRSGGSPLHF
J: TRBJ2-1; D: TRBD2; V: TRBV7-3; CDR3: CASSLTTSGYNEQFF
J: TRBJ1-1; D: TRBD1; V: TRBV7-2; CDR3: CASSLGQGMGNTEAFF
J: TRBJ2-7; D: -; V: TRBV28; CDR3: CASSLAGGSSEQYF
J: TRBJ2-7; D: -; V: TRBV7-9; CDR3: CASSPKGPQGQYF